This T cell receptor (beta chain) was retrieved from a study of regulatory T cells in long-lasting Graves disease. Study results and limitations: Peripheral blood was the sole material, not thyroid tissue. Compared with new cases, persistent Graves' patients showed reduced TCR diversity.

Ten or more counts support this clonotype. Its antigen is still unknown. As to time point: newly diagnosed GD, antithyroid drugs for less than 3 months. The authors made the TCR library using RNA they extracted from PBMCs. CDR1 is SNHLY, CDR2 FYNNEI, per germline. The CDR3 is 15 amino acids. V dropped 5 bases and J dropped 0 bases, with 12 bases sitting between them. Building of the TCR beta libraries involved iRepertoire HTBI primers and Arm-PCR of CDR3 regions. Under the authors' procedure: In the combined samples, 62 TRBV and 14 to 15 TRBJ segments were identified. TCRdb re-called the multiplex PCR reads with MiXCR, one entry per CDR3 protein. TCRdb, not the authors, supplied the V and J calls. The repertoire holds about 620,000 distinct CDR3 sequences, with less than 20% as singletons. Another study also made use of these data, one on T cells in Graves' hyperthyroidism and ophthalmopathy.

This sequence was found in a woman aged 25 to 39 with Graves disease. The sample was peripheral blood mononuclear cells (PBMCs), taken at new diagnosis, from a patient treated with antithyroid drugs. The chain is built from TRBV2 and TRBJ2-3; D unresolved. The CDR3 spells CASSSDTSSTDTQYF. The CDR3 DNA follows: TGTGCCAGCAGTTCCGACACGTCTAGCACAGATACGCAGTATTTT.